The entry below describes one T cell receptor (beta chain). What it binds is not known. This specimen belongs to a study of coeliac disease. Study details: Refractory type I patients had no gluten-free diet response for over 12 months. Without high-resolution HLA typing, biased TRBV7-2 usage was examined as a proof of principle. Study results and limitations: Control samples showed higher TRB and TRG clonality than intraepithelial and lamina propria samples in active celiac disease. Few TRB amino acid sequences were shared between samples; most were unique.

Germline V gene lookup returns CDR1 SGHRS and CDR2 YFSETQ. V shed 0 bases and J 2 bases; nucleotides not matched to a gene: 2. This CDR3 comprises 15 residues. Sequenced by immunoSEQ multiplex PCR; TCRdb stores in-frame clones only, minus some. The table shows more than 7,500 clones, with 57% occurring only once. The chain has TRBV5-1 and TRBJ2-1, with 7 bases that match TRBD1. Sequencing was performed on intraepithelial lymphocytes from the gut. The sequence came from a woman aged 55-70 years with celiac disease. CDR3 sequence reads: CASSLEGTAYNEQFF. The CDR3, as DNA: TGCGCCAGCAGCTTGGAGGGGACAGCCTACAATGAGCAGTTCTTC.